The source of this T cell receptor (beta chain) is a study of blood T cell repertoires in COVID-19. Study background: The United States, Italy and Spain supplied acute and convalescent COVID-19 samples.

V lost 1 base, J lost 6 bases, and 11 bases lay in between. This CDR3 region has 14 residues. CDR1 is SGHRS and CDR2 is YFSETQ in the germline V gene. The authors' processing: Amplification of reference gene primers provided the estimated nucleated cell counts. The method was immunoSEQ multiplex PCR; TCRdb's version includes in-frame clones alone and lacks a portion of them. Clonal size and the V and J genes are those of that table, whereas D and trimming came from the DNA. Of approximately 150,000 clones listed, 75% to 85% are singletons. Participants reported their clinical history, and cohort assignment relied on those reports. Donors in Cohort 3 counted as recovered after two negative PCRs, clearance, or symptom resolution.

The TCR originated in a man between 35 and 55 years old who had recovered from COVID-19. Sequencing was done on a sample of PBMCs or T cells enriched from blood (not recorded which). This rearrangement joins TRBV5-1 to TRBJ2-1, with D tentatively TRBD1 (5 bases). The DNA of the CDR3 is TGCGCCAGCAGCTTGTTGGCAGGGATCAATGAGCAGTTCTTC. It encodes CASSLLAGINEQFF. Supplemented by reference TRBV5-1 and TRBJ2-1, the full variable domain reads KAGVTQTPRYLIKTRGQQVTLSCSPISGHRSVSWYQQTPGQGLQFLFEYFSETQRNKGNFPGRFSGRQFSNSRSEMNVSTLELGDSALYLCASSLLAGINEQFFGPGTRLTVL.